This is a list of T cell receptor beta chains from one sample in a study of blood T cell repertoires in COVID-19. Profiling relied on immunoSEQ multiplex PCR, and the TCRdb table lists in-frame clones only, not all of them. Among 140,000 to 150,000 clones listed, approximately 81% were seen once. The sequenced material came from peripheral blood. All receptors come from a human donor in a cohort sampled during active COVID-19. The CDR3 runs from the conserved cysteine through the conserved F or W. The D gene is left open where the match is weak. Only some rows state a clone size, as once, few, many or a class for expanded clones.

d_call clone_size j_call v_call cdr3_nt cdr3_aa
. . TRBJ1-1 TRBV2 TGTGCCAGCAGTGCTTTACAGGTTCCGTTGAACACTGAAGCTTTCTTT CASSALQVPLNTEAFF
TRBD1 . TRBJ2-1 TRBV9 TGTGCCAGCAGCGTAGCTTCCGACAGGGGTAATGAGCAGTTCTTC CASSVASDRGNEQFF
. . TRBJ2-3 TRBV19 TGTGCCAGTATGGGGACGGGGGTGAGCACAGATACGCAGTATTTT CASMGTGVSTDTQYF
TRBD2 . TRBJ2-5 TRBV6-2/TRBV6-3 TGTGCCAGCAGTTACGTTGCGGGGGGGCCCGGAGAGACCCAGTACTTC CASSYVAGGPGETQYF
. . TRBJ1-2 TRBV6-5 TGTGCCAGCGGTCAAAACAGGGCCTATGGCTACACCTTC CASGQNRAYGYTF
. . TRBJ2-3 TRBV18 TGTGCCAGCTCACCACCAAGGCCAGGGGTCACAGATACGCAGTATTTT CASSPPRPGVTDTQYF
TRBD2 . TRBJ2-1 TRBV2 TGTGCCATCCGCCCCGGGGGGGATGAGCAGTTCTTC CAIRPGGDEQFF
. . TRBJ1-5 TRBV7-2 TGTGCCAGCAGCTTAGACGCGAGCAATCAGCCCCAGCATTTT CASSLDASNQPQHF
TRBD2 once TRBJ2-3 TRBV28 TGTGCCAGCAGTTTATCTCCCAGCGGGGGGTCAGATACGCAGTATTTT CASSLSPSGGSDTQYF
TRBD1 few TRBJ2-3 TRBV6-4 TGTGCCAGCAGTGGGACAGGGGAACGCACAGATACGCAGTATTTT CASSGTGERTDTQYF
. . TRBJ2-3 TRBV2 TGTGCCAGCAGTGTAACAGATACGCAGTATTTT CASSVTDTQYF
. . TRBJ1-2 TRBV5-8 TGTGCCAGCAGCCCTGGGGCCACCAGAGATTACCTCTATGGCTACACCTTC CASSPGATRDYLYGYTF
. . TRBJ2-1 TRBV11-3 TGTGCCAGCAGCTTAGATCCAAGCCATGAGCAGTTCTTC CASSLDPSHEQFF
TRBD1 . TRBJ1-1 TRBV6-2/TRBV6-3 TGTGCCAGCAGCACGGTAGGGGGCAGGGGCACTGAAGCTTTCTTT CASSTVGGRGTEAFF
TRBD1 . TRBJ1-5 TRBV30 TGTGCCTGGAGTAGCGGGACAGGGGTCGGTCAGCCCCAGCATTTT CAWSSGTGVGQPQHF
. . TRBJ1-2 TRBV4-3 TGCGCCAGCAGCCAAGAAGGAGGGTACCCGATCAATGGCTACACCTTC CASSQEGGYPINGYTF
. . TRBJ1-5 TRBV5-5 TGTGCCAGCAGCCGCGAATTCAATCAGCCCCAGCATTTT CASSREFNQPQHF
TRBD2 . TRBJ2-1 TRBV5-1 TGCGCCAGCAGCCCGGGACTAGCGGGGACATACAATGAGCAGTTCTTC CASSPGLAGTYNEQFF
. once TRBJ1-2 TRBV6-5 TGTGCCAGCAGTTTCATGGGGGGGTATAACTATGGCTACACCTTC CASSFMGGYNYGYTF
. . TRBJ1-2 TRBV20-1 TGCAGTGCTACTTCGGACAGAGGCTACACCTTC CSATSDRGYTF
. . TRBJ2-3 TRBV4-1 TGCGCCAGCAGCGAGGTGCGAACAAGCACAGATACGCAGTATTTT CASSEVRTSTDTQYF
. . TRBJ2-6 TRBV28 TGTGCCAGCAGGTCCGGTAAGGAGGGATGGATGGGGGCCAACGTCCTGACTTTC CASRSGKEGWMGANVLTF
TRBD1 few TRBJ1-3 TRBV10-3 TGTGCCATCAAAGGGACAGGGGACCGCTCTGGAAACACCATATATTTT CAIKGTGDRSGNTIYF
TRBD1 . TRBJ1-1 TRBV28 TGTGCCAGCAGGCTGACAGGGGGCGCGGGGAACACTGAAGCTTTCTTT CASRLTGGAGNTEAFF
TRBD2 . TRBJ2-1 TRBV5-1 TGCGCCAGCAGCCTCGGGACTACGACAAATGAGCAGTTCTTC CASSLGTTTNEQFF
. once TRBJ1-2 TRBV28 TGTGCCAGCACACTCCCGGGGTCTAACTATGGCTACACCTTC CASTLPGSNYGYTF
. . TRBJ2-2 TRBV5-4 TGTGCCAGCAGCCCGGGTCTGGGGGAGCTGTTTTTT CASSPGLGELFF
TRBD1 . TRBJ2-2 TRBV7-2 TGTGCCAGCAGCCCACGGACAGGGGGCTATGCCGGGGAGCTGTTTTTT CASSPRTGGYAGELFF
. . TRBJ1-2 TRBV11-1 TGTGCCAGCAGCTTCACAGGGTACGACGGCTACACCTTC CASSFTGYDGYTF